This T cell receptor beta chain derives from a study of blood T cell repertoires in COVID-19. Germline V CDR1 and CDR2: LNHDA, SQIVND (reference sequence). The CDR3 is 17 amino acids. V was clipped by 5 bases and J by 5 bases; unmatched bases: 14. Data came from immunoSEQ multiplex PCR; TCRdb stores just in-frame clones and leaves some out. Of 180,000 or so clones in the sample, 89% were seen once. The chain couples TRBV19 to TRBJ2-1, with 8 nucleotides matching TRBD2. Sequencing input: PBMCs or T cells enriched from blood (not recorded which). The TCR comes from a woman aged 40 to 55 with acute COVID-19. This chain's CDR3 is CASSVVLEREFHNEQFF. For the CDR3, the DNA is TGTGCCAGTAGTGTCGTACTGGAGCGGGAGTTTCACAATGAGCAGTTCTTC. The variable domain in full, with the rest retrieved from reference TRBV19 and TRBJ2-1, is DGGITQSPKYLFRKEGQNVTLSCEQNLNHDAMYWYRQDPGQGLRLIYYSQIVNDFQKGDIAEGYSVSREKKESFPLTVTSAQKNPTAFYLCASSVVLEREFHNEQFFGPGTRLTVL.